One sample yielded the 3 T cell receptor beta chains listed below, sequenced in a study of cytotoxic CD8 clonotypes in ibrutinib-treated CLL. Some clones are missing from TCRdb's copy, which holds only in-frame ones; the method was immunoSEQ multiplex PCR. The sample contains roughly 110,000 clones, 58% of which appear only once. The sequenced sample was PBMCs, obtained after 24 months of ibrutinib treatment. Source of these receptors: a human donor with chronic lymphocytic leukemia.

The chain joins TRBV25-1 to TRBJ2-7; D not resolved. The CDR3 contains 12 residues. Germline CDR1 and CDR2: MGHDK and SYGVNS. Trimming removed 4 bases at V and 6 bases at J, with 10 bases between. This chain's CDR3 is CASSVPGSEQYF. In DNA form, the CDR3 reads TGTGCCAGCAGTGTACCAGGCAGCGAGCAGTACTTC.

The chain is built from TRBV5-1 and TRBJ1-2; 7 bases are a match to TRBD1. Trimming at V came to 5 bases and at J to 0 bases, leaving 7 bases not matched to a gene. In germline, CDR1 is SGHRS, CDR2 YFSETQ. This CDR3 comprises 15 residues. CDR3 in DNA: TGCGCCAGCAGTTCCGGGACAGCGACTAACTATGGCTACACCTTC. Translation gives CASSSGTATNYGYTF.

This clone has just one count. The genes are TRBV28 and TRBJ2-7; 8 bases line up with TRBD2. There are 15 residues in the CDR3. With V trimmed by 10 bases and J by 1 base, 12 bases remained unmatched. Germline-derived CDR1 and CDR2 are MDHEN and SYDVKM. CDR3 in DNA: TGTGCCACCCTTACCGGGACTAGAACGTCCTACGAGCAGTACTTC. Residues: CATLTGTRTSYEQYF.